One sample yielded the 17 T cell receptor beta chains listed below, sequenced in a study of metastatic and nonmetastatic thyroid tumors. Via MiXCR, TCRdb re-called the PCR reads. The data contain over 20,000 clones, around 21% of them singletons. Each patient came to thyroid surgery without any prior treatment (of any kind). The sample comprised blood. These receptors originate from a female donor with papillary thyroid cancer or a benign thyroid nodule (not recorded which). Some clones in this sample may be carry-over from other donors' samples.

This chain joins TRBV7-2 and TRBJ1-6; a weak D match, TRBD1 (5 bases). Trimming pared 1 base from V and 10 bases from J, leaving 11 bases between. CDR1 SGHTA and CDR2 FQGNSA come from the germline V gene. CDR3 size: 14 residues. In nucleotides, the CDR3 is TGTGCCAGCAGCTTAGTACAGGTGTTGTCACCCCTCCACTTT. Amino acids: CASSLVQVLSPLHF.

The CDR3 DNA sequence: TGTGCCAGCAGCCAAGATCGCACGCGGGGGGGCGGCGAGACCCAGTACTTC. Protein sequence: CASSQDRTRGGGETQYF. The chain combines TRBV4-2 with TRBJ2-5; the match to TRBD2 covers 9 bases. With 0 bases clipped from V and 5 bases from J, the junction kept 10 bases outside the gene matches. CDR1 and CDR2 (germline): LGHNA, YNFKEQ. This CDR3 has 17 residues.

This clone came up many times. The chain has TRBV3-1 and TRBJ2-7, with D tentatively TRBD2 (5 bases). Deletions cut 5 bases from V and 2 bases from J, with 10 bases between. The CDR3 has 13 amino acids. The V gene's germline CDR1 is LGHDT and CDR2 YNNKEL (reference sequence). The CDR3 coding sequence is TGTGCCAGCAGCGGTAGGGAGCCCTACGAGCAGTACTTC. Translating gives CASSGREPYEQYF.

This clone has at least ten counts. The chain is built from TRBV2 and TRBJ2-3; TRBD1 matches 7 bases. V shed 5 bases and J 4 bases; nucleotides not matched to a gene: 9. The CDR3 loop spans 15 amino acids. Per the germline V gene, CDR1 is SNHLY and CDR2 is FYNNEI. The CDR3 reads CASSKDRERADTQYF. DNA for the CDR3: TGTGCCAGCAGTAAAGACAGGGAAAGGGCAGATACGCAGTATTTT.

Many counts were recorded for this clone. The V gene is TRBV2, the J gene TRBJ2-1; the D call may be TRBD1 or TRBD2 (6 bases each). Germline CDR1 and CDR2: SNHLY and FYNNEI. The CDR3 spans 14 residues. Trimming pared 3 bases from V and 6 bases from J, leaving 12 bases between. The CDR3 coding sequence is TGTGCCAGCAGTGACGGGGGCCGGTTCAATGAGCAGTTCTTC. This encodes CASSDGGRFNEQFF.

This clone is termed medium-sized. V is TRBV19 and J is TRBJ1-2; 10 bases align to TRBD1. The CDR3 runs to 12 residues. J was trimmed by 5 bases and V by 8 bases; bases with no gene match: 2. Germline-derived CDR1 and CDR2 are LNHDA and SQIVND (reference sequence). The CDR3 DNA is TGTGCCAGTGGGGACAGGGGTTATGGCTACACCTTC. Residues: CASGDRGYGYTF. Looking up the rest from reference TRBV19 and TRBJ1-2 gives the full variable domain: DGGITQSPKYLFRKEGQNVTLSCEQNLNHDAMYWYRQDPGQGLRLIYYSQIVNDFQKGDIAEGYSVSREKKESFPLTVTSAQKNPTAFYLCASGDRGYGYTFGSGTRLTVV.

This chain joins TRBV7-3 and TRBJ1-5; D might be TRBD1 (5 bases). This CDR3 has 14 amino acids. Between the trimmed V and J ends, which lost 0 bases and 4 bases, there was a span of 7 bases. The germline V gene has CDR1 SGHTA and CDR2 FQGTGA. CDR3 protein: CASSLTGENQPQHF. The DNA of the CDR3 is TGTGCCAGCAGCTTAACGGGGGAAAATCAGCCCCAGCATTTT.

This clone was detected many times. CDR3 bases: TGTGCCAGCTCACCAGGGCAGTCCAACTATGGCTACACCTTC. The encoded protein is CASSPGQSNYGYTF. J is TRBJ1-2 and V is TRBV18; D is undetermined. This CDR3 region has 14 residues. V gave up 2 bases and J gave up 2 bases, with 9 bases separating them. The germline gives CDR1 KGHSH, CDR2 LQKENI. Using reference TRBV18 and TRBJ1-2 for the parts outside the CDR3, the full variable domain is NAGVMQNPRHLVRRRGQEARLRCSPMKGHSHVYWYRQLPEEGLKFMVYLQKENIIDESGMPKERFSAEFPKEGPSILRIQQVVRGDSAAYFCASSPGQSNYGYTFGSGTRLTVV.

The table lists this clone with many counts. This chain connects TRBV10-2 to TRBJ2-2, with a possible D match to TRBD2 (5 bases). The V and J ends lost 5 bases and 2 bases respectively, with 9 bases between them. The V gene's germline CDR1 is WSHSY and CDR2 SAAADI. The CDR3 spans 14 residues. CDR3 in amino acids: CASSSSVNTGELFF. The CDR3 coding sequence is TGCGCCAGCAGTAGTAGCGTTAACACCGGGGAGCTGTTTTTT.

There are many counts of this clone. This chain joins TRBV28 and TRBJ1-6, with D hard to call. The CDR3 sequence is 15 residues long. The V and J ends lost 3 bases and 4 bases respectively, with 10 bases between them. Germline CDR1 reads MDHEN; CDR2 reads SYDVKM. The CDR3 sequence: CASSFYSAYNSPLHF. CDR3 bases: TGTGCCAGCAGTTTCTATTCAGCATATAATTCACCCCTCCACTTT.

The rearrangement joins TRBV5-5 to TRBJ2-5, with D hard to call. V lost 4 bases and J 4 bases, leaving 20 bases between the germline ends. In germline, CDR1 is SGHKS, CDR2 YYEKEE (reference sequence). This CDR3 contains 16 residues. In DNA, the CDR3 is TGTGCCAGCAGCATGGGGTGGTCCCCCCTGCGAGAGACCCAGTACTTC. Encoded protein: CASSMGWSPLRETQYF.

This clone was picked up many times. This rearrangement joins TRBV18 to TRBJ2-7, with D perhaps TRBD2 (6 bases). Between the trimmed V and J ends, which lost 3 bases and 0 bases, there was a span of 6 bases. This CDR3 region has 13 residues. The germline CDR1 and CDR2 sequences are KGHSH and LQKENI. This chain's CDR3 is CASSPGGSYEQYF. CDR3 sequence (DNA): TGTGCCAGCTCACCGGGGGGCTCCTACGAGCAGTACTTC. The full variable domain, rest sourced from reference TRBV18 and TRBJ2-7, is NAGVMQNPRHLVRRRGQEARLRCSPMKGHSHVYWYRQLPEEGLKFMVYLQKENIIDESGMPKERFSAEFPKEGPSILRIQQVVRGDSAAYFCASSPGGSYEQYFGPGTRLTVT.

This clone occurred many times. The sample holds other DNA sequences that translate to the same CDR3. V gene TRBV2 combines with J gene TRBJ2-5; TRBD2 matches at 7 bases. CDR1 and CDR2 (germline): SNHLY, FYNNEI. The CDR3 spans 15 residues. Trimming took 2 bases from V and 2 from J; bases not matched to a gene: 5. CDR3 sequence (DNA): TGTGCCAGCAGTGAATTTTCTAGCGGACAAGAGACCCAGTACTTC. Its protein product is CASSEFSSGQETQYF.

This clone was detected ten times or more. Different DNA sequences within this sample yield the same CDR3. CDR3 residues: CASSLAIPGGTDTGELFF. CDR3 DNA sequence: TGTGCCAGCAGCTTAGCGATTCCCGGGGGCACGGACACCGGGGAGCTGTTTTTT. The chain uses TRBV7-6 and TRBJ2-2; D tentatively fits TRBD1 or TRBD2 (6 bases each). The germline V gene encodes CDR1 SGHVS and CDR2 FNYEAQ. V dropped 0 bases and J dropped 3 bases, with 17 bases sitting between them. The CDR3 is 18 residues long. Looking up the rest from reference TRBV7-6 and TRBJ2-2 gives the full variable domain: GAGVSQSPRYKVTKRGQDVALRCDPISGHVSLYWYRQALGQGPEFLTYFNYEAQQDKSGLPNDRFSAERPEGSISTLTIQRTEQRDSAMYRCASSLAIPGGTDTGELFFGEGSRLTVL.

Details on this clone: A much larger clone differs by one base, so this may be a read error. The rearrangement links TRBV27 to TRBJ2-1; possibly TRBD2 for D (6 bases). Germline V gives CDR1 MNHEY, CDR2 SMNVEV (reference sequence). CDR3 length equals 15 residues. V was cut by 2 bases and J by 8 bases, with 16 bases left in between. In DNA form, the CDR3 reads TGTGCCAGCAGTTTACACCGGGGCCCGGGGGATGAGCAGTTCTTC. Translation: CASSLHRGPGDEQFF.

This clone was seen only a few times. Its ends do not fully match the called genes, so a read error is possible. This rearrangement joins TRBV28 to TRBJ1-6; 8 bases are a match to TRBD1. This CDR3 has 15 residues. Germline V lookup: CDR1 MDHEN, CDR2 SYDVKM. CDR3 sequence reads: CASSLTGGANSPPHF. The CDR3 DNA follows: TGTGCCAGCAGTTTAACAGGGGGAGCGAATTCACCCCCCCACTTT.

This clone was recorded a few times. CDR3 sequence reads: CASGLGRAGGVQTYEQYF. CDR3 DNA: TGTGCTAGTGGTTTGGGACGGGCGGGAGGCGTGCAGACCTACGAGCAGTACTTC. The chain is built from TRBV12-5 and TRBJ2-7; 8 bases line up with TRBD2. Trimming cost V 1 base and J 2 bases; bases outside gene matches: 13. The germline V gene encodes CDR1 LGHNT and CDR2 FRNRAP. The CDR3 runs to 18 residues.